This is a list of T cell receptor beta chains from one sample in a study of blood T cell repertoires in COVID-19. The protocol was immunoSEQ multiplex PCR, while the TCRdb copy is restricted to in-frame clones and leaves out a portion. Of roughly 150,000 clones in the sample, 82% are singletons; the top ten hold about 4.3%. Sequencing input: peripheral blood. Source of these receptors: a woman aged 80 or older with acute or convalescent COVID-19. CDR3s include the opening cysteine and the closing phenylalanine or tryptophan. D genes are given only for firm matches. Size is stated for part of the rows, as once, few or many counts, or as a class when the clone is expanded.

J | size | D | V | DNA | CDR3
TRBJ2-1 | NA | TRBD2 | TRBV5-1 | TGCGCCAGCAGGGGGGGGAAATTCGGCACTGAGCAGTTCTTC | CASRGGKFGTEQFF
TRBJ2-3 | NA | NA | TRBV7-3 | TGTGCCAGCAGCTCACGGCCTACCACAGTGGATACGCAGTATTTT | CASSSRPTTVDTQYF
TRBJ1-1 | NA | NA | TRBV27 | TGTGCTACTTCCGCGGGATTCGGGGGAGAAAACACTGAAGCTTTCTTT | CATSAGFGGENTEAFF
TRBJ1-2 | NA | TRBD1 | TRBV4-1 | TGCGCCAGCAGCCAAGTACCCACAGGGGGCGTTTACTATGGCTACACCTTC | CASSQVPTGGVYYGYTF
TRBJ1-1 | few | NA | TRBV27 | TGTGCCAGCAGTCTGAAATCCAACATGAACACTGAAGCTTTCTTT | CASSLKSNMNTEAFF
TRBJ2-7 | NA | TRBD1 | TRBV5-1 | TGCGCCAGCAGCGCCCGGGGACAGACCGAGCAGTACTTC | CASSARGQTEQYF
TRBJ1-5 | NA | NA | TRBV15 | TGTGCCACCGCCGAGGGCCCTAATCAGCCCCAGCATTTT | CATAEGPNQPQHF
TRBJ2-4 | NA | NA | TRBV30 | TGTGCCTGGAGTGAAGCGGTAGGGGCCAAAAACATTCAGTACTTC | CAWSEAVGAKNIQYF
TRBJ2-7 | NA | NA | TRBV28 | TGTGCCAGCAGTTTACAGGGCTCCTACGAGCAGTACTTC | CASSLQGSYEQYF
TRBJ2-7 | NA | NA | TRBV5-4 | TGTGCCAGCAGCCACAGACTCTTGACGGGAGAGCAGTACTTC | CASSHRLLTGEQYF
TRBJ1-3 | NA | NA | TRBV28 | TGTGCCAGCAGTCCTCCAGGGACAACCCTCTCTGGAAACACCATATATTTT | CASSPPGTTLSGNTIYF